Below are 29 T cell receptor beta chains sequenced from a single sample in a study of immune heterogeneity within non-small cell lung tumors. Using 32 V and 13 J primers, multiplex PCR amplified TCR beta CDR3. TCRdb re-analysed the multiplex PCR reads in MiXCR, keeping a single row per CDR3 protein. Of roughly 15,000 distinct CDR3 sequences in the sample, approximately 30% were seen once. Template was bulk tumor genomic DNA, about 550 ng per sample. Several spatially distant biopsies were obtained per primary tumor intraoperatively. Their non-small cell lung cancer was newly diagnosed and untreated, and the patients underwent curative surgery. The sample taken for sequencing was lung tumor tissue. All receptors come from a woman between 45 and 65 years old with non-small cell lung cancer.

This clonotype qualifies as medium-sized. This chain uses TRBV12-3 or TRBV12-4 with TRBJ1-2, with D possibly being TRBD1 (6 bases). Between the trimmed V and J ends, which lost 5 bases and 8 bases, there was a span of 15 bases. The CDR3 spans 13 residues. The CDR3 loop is CASSPGYRDGYTF. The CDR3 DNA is TGTGCCAGCAGTCCTGGTTACAGGGACGGCTACACCTTC.

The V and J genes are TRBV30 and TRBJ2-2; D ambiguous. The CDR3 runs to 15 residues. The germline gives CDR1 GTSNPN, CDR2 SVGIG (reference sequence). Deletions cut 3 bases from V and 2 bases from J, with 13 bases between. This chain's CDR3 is CAWRRGQINTGELFF. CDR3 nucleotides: TGTGCCTGGAGAAGAGGCCAGATAAACACCGGGGAGCTGTTTTTT.

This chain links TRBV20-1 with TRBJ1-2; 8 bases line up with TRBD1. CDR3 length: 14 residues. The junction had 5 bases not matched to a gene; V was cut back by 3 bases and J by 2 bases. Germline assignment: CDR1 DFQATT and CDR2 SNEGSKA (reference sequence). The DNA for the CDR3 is TGCAGTGCTAGCCTGGGACAGGAAAACTATGGCTACACCTTC. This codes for CSASLGQENYGYTF.

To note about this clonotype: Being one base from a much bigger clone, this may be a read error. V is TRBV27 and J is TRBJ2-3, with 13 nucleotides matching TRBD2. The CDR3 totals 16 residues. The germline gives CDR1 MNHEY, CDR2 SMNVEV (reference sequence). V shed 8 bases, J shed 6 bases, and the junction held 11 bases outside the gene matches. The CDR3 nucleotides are TGTGCCAGCGGACCTACTAGCGGGGGGGTTTTCGATACGCAGTATTTT. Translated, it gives CASGPTSGGVFDTQYF.

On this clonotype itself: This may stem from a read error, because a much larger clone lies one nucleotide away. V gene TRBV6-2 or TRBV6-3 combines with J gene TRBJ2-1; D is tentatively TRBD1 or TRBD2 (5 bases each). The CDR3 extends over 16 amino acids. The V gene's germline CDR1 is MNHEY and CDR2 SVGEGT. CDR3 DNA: TGTGCCAGCAGTGTGTCTTGGGGGAGCTCCTGCAATGAGCAGTTCTTC. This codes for CASSVSWGSSCNEQFF.

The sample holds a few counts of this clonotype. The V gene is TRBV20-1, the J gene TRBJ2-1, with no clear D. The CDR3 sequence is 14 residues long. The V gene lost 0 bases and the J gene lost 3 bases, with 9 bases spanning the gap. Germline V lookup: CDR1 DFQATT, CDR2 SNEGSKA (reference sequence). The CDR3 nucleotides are TGCAGTGCTAGAGATTTAGGCAGCTACAATGAGCAGTTCTTC. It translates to CSARDLGSYNEQFF.

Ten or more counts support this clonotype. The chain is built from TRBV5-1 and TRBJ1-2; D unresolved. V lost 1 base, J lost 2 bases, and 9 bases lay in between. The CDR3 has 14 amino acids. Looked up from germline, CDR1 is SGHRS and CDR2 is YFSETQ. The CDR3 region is CASSLFYGNYGYTF. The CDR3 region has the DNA TGCGCCAGCAGCTTGTTCTACGGGAACTATGGCTACACCTTC.

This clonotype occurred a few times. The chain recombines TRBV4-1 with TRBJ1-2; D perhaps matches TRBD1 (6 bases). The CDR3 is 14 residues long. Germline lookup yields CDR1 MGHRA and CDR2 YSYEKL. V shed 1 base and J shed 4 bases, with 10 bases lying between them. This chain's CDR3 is CASSQGQVGYGYTF. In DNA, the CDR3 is TGCGCCAGCAGCCAAGGACAGGTGGGCTATGGCTACACCTTC.

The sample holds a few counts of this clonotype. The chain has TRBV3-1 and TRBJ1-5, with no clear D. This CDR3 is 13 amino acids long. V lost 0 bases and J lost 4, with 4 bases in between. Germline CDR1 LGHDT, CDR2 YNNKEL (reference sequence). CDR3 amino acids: CASSQDLNQPQHF. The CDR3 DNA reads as TGTGCCAGCAGCCAAGACCTTAATCAGCCCCAGCATTTT.

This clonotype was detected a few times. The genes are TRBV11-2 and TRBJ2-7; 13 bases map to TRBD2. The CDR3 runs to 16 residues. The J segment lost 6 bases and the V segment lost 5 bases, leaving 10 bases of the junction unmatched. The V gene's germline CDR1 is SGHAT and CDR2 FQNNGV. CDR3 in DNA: TGTGCCAGCAGCCAGCAGATGGGACTAGCGGGAACCGAGCAGTACTTC. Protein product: CASSQQMGLAGTEQYF.

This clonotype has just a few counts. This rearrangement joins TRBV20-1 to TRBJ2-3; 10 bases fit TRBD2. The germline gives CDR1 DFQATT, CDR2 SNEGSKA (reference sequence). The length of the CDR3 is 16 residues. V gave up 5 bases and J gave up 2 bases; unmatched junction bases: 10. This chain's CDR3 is CSAPPSGGSHTDTQYF. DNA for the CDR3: TGCAGTGCTCCCCCTAGCGGGGGTTCTCACACAGATACGCAGTATTTT.

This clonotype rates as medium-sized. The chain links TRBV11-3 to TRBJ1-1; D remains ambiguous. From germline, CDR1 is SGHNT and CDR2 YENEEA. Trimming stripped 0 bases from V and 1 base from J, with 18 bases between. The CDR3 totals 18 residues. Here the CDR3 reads CASSLDSGWVEENTEAFF. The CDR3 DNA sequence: TGTGCCAGCAGCTTAGATTCCGGGTGGGTCGAGGAGAACACTGAAGCTTTCTTT.

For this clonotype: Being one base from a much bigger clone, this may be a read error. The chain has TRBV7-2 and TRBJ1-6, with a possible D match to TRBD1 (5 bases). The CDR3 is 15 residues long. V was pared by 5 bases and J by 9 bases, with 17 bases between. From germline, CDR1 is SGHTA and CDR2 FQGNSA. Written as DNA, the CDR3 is TGTGCCAGCAGCCCAGGACACGCGAGGGGTTCACCCCTCCACTTT. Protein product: CASSPGHARGSPLHF.

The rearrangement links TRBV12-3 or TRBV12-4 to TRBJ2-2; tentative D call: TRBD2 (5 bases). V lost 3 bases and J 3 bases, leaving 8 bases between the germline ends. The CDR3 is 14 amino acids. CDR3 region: CASSFSADTGELFF. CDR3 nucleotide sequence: TGTGCCAGCAGTTTTAGCGCCGACACCGGGGAGCTGTTTTTT.

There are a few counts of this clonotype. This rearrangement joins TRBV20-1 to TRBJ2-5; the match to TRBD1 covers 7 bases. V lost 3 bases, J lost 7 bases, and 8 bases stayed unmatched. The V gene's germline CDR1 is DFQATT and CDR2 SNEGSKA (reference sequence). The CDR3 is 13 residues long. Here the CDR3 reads CSARIGGQGTQYF. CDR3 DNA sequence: TGCAGTGCTAGGATAGGGGGCCAGGGGACCCAGTACTTC.

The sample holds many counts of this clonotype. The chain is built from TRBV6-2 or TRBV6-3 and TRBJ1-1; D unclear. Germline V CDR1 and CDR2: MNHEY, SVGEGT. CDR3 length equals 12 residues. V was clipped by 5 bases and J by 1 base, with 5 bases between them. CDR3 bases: TGTGCCAGCAGTAGGGAGAACACTGAAGCTTTCTTT. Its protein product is CASSRENTEAFF.

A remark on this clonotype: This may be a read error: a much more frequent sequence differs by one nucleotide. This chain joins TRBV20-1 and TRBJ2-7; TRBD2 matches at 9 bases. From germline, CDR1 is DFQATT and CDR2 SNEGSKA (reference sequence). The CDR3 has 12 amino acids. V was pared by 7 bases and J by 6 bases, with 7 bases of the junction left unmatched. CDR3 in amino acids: CSDSAGGSEQYF. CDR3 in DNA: TGCAGTGATAGCGCGGGAGGGTCCGAGCAGTACTTC.

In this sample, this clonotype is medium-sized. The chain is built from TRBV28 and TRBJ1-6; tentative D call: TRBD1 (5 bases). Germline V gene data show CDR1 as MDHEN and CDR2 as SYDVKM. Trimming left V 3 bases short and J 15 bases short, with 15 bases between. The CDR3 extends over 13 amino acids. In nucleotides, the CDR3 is TGTGCCAGCAGTTTGGGGGGGGGACTACTCCTCCACTTT. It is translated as CASSLGGGLLLHF. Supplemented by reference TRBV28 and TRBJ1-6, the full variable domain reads DVKVTQSSRYLVKRTGEKVFLECVQDMDHENMFWYRQDPGLGLRLIYFSYDVKMKEKGDIPEGYSVSREKKERFSLILESASTNQTSMYLCASSLGGGLLLHFGNGTRLTVT.

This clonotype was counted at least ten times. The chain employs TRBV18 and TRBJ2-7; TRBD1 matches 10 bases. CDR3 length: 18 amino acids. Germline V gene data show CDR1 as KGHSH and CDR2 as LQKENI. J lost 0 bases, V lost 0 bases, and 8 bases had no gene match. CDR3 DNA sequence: TGTGCCAGCTCACCACCCTCCGGACAGGGGGAAACCTCCTACGAGCAGTACTTC. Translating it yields CASSPPSGQGETSYEQYF.

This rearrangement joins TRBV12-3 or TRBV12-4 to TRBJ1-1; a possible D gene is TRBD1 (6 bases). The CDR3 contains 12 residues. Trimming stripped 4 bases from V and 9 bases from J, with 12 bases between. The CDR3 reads CASSWGAAKAFF. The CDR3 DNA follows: TGTGCCAGCAGTTGGGGGGCAGCCAAAGCTTTCTTT.

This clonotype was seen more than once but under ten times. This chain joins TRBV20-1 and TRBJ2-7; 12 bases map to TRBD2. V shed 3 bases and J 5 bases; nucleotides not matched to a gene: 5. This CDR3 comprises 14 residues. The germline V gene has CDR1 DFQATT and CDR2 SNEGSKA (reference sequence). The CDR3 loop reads CSARTSGSTHEQYF. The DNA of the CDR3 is TGCAGTGCTAGGACTAGCGGGAGCACCCACGAGCAGTACTTC.

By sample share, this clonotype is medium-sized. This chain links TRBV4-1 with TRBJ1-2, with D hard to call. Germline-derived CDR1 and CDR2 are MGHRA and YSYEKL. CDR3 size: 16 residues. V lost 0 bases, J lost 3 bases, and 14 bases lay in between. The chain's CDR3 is CASSQDYAQVDYGYTF. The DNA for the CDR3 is TGCGCCAGCAGCCAAGATTATGCCCAAGTGGACTATGGCTACACCTTC.

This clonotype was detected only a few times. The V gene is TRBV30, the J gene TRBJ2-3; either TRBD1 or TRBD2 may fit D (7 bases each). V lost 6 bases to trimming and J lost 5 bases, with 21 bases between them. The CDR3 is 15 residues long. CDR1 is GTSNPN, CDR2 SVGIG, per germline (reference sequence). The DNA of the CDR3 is TGTGCCTGTATACCCAGGGGGGGATGGCAAGATACGCAGTATTTT. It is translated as CACIPRGGWQDTQYF. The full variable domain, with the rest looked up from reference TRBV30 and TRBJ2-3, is SQTIHQWPATLVQPVGSPLSLECTVEGTSNPNLYWYRQAAGRGLQLLFYSVGIGQISSEVPQNLSASRPQDRQFILSSKKLLLSDSGFYLCACIPRGGWQDTQYFGPGTRLTVL.

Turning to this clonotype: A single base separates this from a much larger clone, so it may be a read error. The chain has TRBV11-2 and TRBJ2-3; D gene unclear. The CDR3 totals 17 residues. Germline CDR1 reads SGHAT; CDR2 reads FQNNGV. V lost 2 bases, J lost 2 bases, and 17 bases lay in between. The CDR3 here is CASSLHLGPEPTDTQYF. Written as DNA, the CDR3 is TGTGCCAGCAGCTTACATCTTGGGCCGGAGCCCACAGATACGCAGTATTTT.

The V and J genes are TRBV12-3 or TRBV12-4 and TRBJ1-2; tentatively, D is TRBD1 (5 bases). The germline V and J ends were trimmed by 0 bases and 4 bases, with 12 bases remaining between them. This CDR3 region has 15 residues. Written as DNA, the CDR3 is TGTGCCAGCAGTTTAGCCAGGGACCCGATCTATGGCTACACCTTC. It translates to CASSLARDPIYGYTF.

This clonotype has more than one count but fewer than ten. In nucleotides, the CDR3 is TGTGCCAGCAGCCCCCCAGGACCCGCATACAATGAGCAGTTCTTC. This sequence encodes CASSPPGPAYNEQFF. V usage is TRBV9 and J usage is TRBJ2-1; no clear D. This CDR3 spans 15 amino acids. V gave up 4 bases and J gave up 4 bases, with 15 bases separating them. The V gene's germline CDR1 is SGDLS and CDR2 YYNGEE. Full variable domain (remainder filled in from reference TRBV9 and TRBJ2-1): DSGVTQTPKHLITATGQRVTLRCSPRSGDLSVYWYQQSLDQGLQFLIQYYNGEERAKGNILERFSAQQFPDLHSELNLSSLELGDSALYFCASSPPGPAYNEQFFGPGTRLTVL.

The CDR3 protein is CASGQGVVSTEAFF. The CDR3 region has the DNA TGTGCCAGCGGGCAGGGGGTTGTAAGCACTGAAGCTTTCTTT. This chain joins TRBV12-3 or TRBV12-4 and TRBJ1-1; 7 nucleotides align to TRBD1. The J segment lost 4 bases and the V segment lost 8 bases, leaving 10 bases of the junction unmatched. The CDR3 spans 14 residues.

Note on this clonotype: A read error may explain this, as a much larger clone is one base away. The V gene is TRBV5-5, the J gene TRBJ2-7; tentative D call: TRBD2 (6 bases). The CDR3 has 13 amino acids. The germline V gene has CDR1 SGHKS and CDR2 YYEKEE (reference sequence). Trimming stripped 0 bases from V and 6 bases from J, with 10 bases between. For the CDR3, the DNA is TGTGCCAGCAGCTTGGATCTGCGGGGCGAGCAGTACTTC. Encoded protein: CASSLDLRGEQYF.

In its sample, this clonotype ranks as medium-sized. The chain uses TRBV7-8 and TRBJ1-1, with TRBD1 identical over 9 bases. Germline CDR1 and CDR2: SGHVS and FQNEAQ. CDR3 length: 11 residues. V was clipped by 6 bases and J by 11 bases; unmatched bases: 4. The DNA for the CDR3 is TGTGCCAGCAGACAACAGGGGGCCGCTTTCTTT. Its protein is CASRQQGAAFF.